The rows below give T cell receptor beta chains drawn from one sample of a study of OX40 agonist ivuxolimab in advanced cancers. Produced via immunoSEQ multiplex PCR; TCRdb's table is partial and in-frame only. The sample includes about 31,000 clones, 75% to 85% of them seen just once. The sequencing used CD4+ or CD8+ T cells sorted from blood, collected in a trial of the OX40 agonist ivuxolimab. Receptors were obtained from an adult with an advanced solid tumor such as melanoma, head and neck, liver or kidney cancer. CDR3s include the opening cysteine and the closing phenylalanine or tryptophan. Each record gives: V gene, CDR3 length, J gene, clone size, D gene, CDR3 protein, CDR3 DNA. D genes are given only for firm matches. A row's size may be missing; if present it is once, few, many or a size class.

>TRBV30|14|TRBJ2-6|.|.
CAWASTSGANVLTF
TGTGCCTGGGCCTCGACCTCTGGGGCCAACGTCCTGACTTTC
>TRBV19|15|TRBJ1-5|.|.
CASSISRGGNQPQHF
TGTGCCAGTAGTATTTCCAGGGGTGGCAATCAGCCCCAGCATTTT
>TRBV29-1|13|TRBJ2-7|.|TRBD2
CSVSGGVSYEQYF
TGCAGCGTCAGCGGGGGGGTATCCTACGAGCAGTACTTC
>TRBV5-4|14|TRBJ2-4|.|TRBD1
CASSLRGGKGIQYF
TGTGCCAGCAGCTTGAGAGGGGGCAAGGGCATTCAGTACTTC
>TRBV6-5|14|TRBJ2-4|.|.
CASSEEVAKNIQYF
TGTGCCAGCAGTGAAGAAGTAGCCAAAAACATTCAGTACTTC
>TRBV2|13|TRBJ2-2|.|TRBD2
CASRRLATGELFF
TGTGCCAGCAGAAGACTAGCCACCGGGGAGCTGTTTTTT
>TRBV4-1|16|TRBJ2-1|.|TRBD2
CASSPLTSGRGAEQFF
TGCGCCAGCAGCCCCCTCACTAGCGGGAGAGGGGCTGAGCAGTTCTTC
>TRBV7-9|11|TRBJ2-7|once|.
CASSLAGEQYF
TGTGCCAGCAGCTTGGCCGGGGAGCAGTACTTC
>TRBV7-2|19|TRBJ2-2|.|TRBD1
CASSRNLHGTGWYTGELFF
TGTGCCAGCAGCCGAAATTTGCACGGGACAGGGTGGTACACCGGGGAGCTGTTTTTT
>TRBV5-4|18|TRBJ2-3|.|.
CASSLEASESWDTDTQYF
TGTGCCAGCAGCTTGGAGGCTAGCGAGTCATGGGACACAGATACGCAGTATTTT
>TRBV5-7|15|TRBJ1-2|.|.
CASSFWSTGIYGYTF
TGTGCCAGCAGCTTTTGGAGCACAGGCATTTATGGCTACACCTTC
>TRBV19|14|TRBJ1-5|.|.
CASTPIGDRQPQHF
TGTGCCAGTACCCCGATCGGAGACAGGCAGCCCCAGCATTTT
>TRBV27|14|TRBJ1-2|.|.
CASSLQRNLGGYTF
TGTGCCAGCAGTTTACAGAGAAATTTAGGAGGCTACACCTTC
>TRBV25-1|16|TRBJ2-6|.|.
CASSESHSSGANVLTF
TGTGCCAGCAGTGAATCCCACAGCTCTGGGGCCAACGTCCTGACTTTC
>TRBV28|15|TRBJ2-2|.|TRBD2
CASSLSRGGTGELFF
TGTGCCAGCAGTTTATCCCGGGGGGGGACCGGGGAGCTGTTTTTT
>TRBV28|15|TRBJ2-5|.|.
CASSPAGQAVQTQYF
TGTGCCAGCAGCCCAGCGGGACAAGCAGTCCAGACCCAGTACTTC
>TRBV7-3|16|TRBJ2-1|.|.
CASSSPGTYDSNEQFF
TGTGCCAGCAGCTCCCCCGGGACGTACGACAGCAATGAGCAGTTCTTC
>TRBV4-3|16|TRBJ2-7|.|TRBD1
CASSQDWDRGFYEQYF
TGCGCCAGCAGCCAAGATTGGGACAGGGGTTTCTACGAGCAGTACTTC